Following are 18 T cell receptor beta chains from one sample sequenced in a study of identical twins. TCRdb used MiXCR to reprocess the 5' RACE reads, holding one entry per CDR3 protein. The sample lists fewer than 250,000 distinct CDR3 sequences; 15% were seen once. The same sample was also studied in work on T cells expressing NK-cell markers.

The sequenced sample consisted of CD8+ T cells sorted from blood. Receptor source: a woman aged 18-29 years in good health.

This clonotype was observed a few times. The chain links TRBV10-1 to TRBJ1-6; 7 bases fit TRBD1. The CDR3 length is 14 residues. Losses at the gene ends were 7 bases for V and 5 bases for J; bases not matched to a gene: 5. Germline CDR1 and CDR2: WNHNN and SYGVQD (reference sequence). The CDR3: CASNPRGHNSPLHF. CDR3 nucleotides: TGCGCCAGCAACCCGAGGGGGCATAATTCACCCCTCCACTTT.

This clonotype was seen more than once but under ten times. CDR3 loop: CASSYPAGGFEAFF. The CDR3 coding sequence is TGTGCCAGCAGTTACCCGGCAGGGGGCTTTGAAGCTTTCTTT. This chain uses TRBV6-2 or TRBV6-3 with TRBJ1-1, with 8 nucleotides matching TRBD1. The CDR3 extends over 14 amino acids. V was pared by 2 bases and J by 7 bases, with 6 bases of the junction left unmatched. CDR1 and CDR2 (germline): MNHEY, SVGEGT.

The sample holds a few counts of this clonotype. The chain couples TRBV5-5 to TRBJ2-7; either TRBD1 or TRBD2 may fit D (5 bases each). With 2 bases removed from V and 0 bases from J, the gap between germline ends came to 12 bases. The germline gives CDR1 SGHKS, CDR2 YYEKEE (reference sequence). The CDR3 is 15 amino acids. This CDR3 reads CASSFRDASSYEQYF. The DNA for the CDR3 is TGTGCCAGCAGCTTCCGGGACGCCAGCTCCTACGAGCAGTACTTC. Drawing the rest from reference TRBV5-5 and TRBJ2-7, the complete variable domain is DAGVTQSPTHLIKTRGQQVTLRCSPISGHKSVSWYQQVLGQGPQFIFQYYEKEERGRGNFPDRFSARQFPNYSSELNVNALLLGDSALYLCASSFRDASSYEQYFGPGTRLTVT.

The chain has TRBV6-2 or TRBV6-3 and TRBJ2-1; 13 nucleotides agree with TRBD2. CDR1 MNHEY and CDR2 SVGEGT come from the germline V gene. The CDR3 totals 15 residues. J gave up 9 bases and V 5 bases, and 7 bases lay outside the gene matches. CDR3 in DNA: TGTGCCAGCAGTACATCGGGACTAGCGGGGTTTGAGCAGTTCTTC. It translates to CASSTSGLAGFEQFF.

This clonotype was seen a few times. V gene TRBV6-1 combines with J gene TRBJ1-1, with no clear D. Trimming took off 0 bases at V and 7 bases at J, with 12 bases between the two ends. The CDR3 runs to 14 residues. Per the germline V gene, CDR1 is MNHNS and CDR2 is SASEGT. The CDR3 loop is CASSEAGSSNEAFF. In DNA form, the CDR3 reads TGTGCCAGCAGTGAAGCCGGCAGCAGCAATGAAGCTTTCTTT.

This clonotype was seen repeatedly, ten times or more. The V call is TRBV29-1, the J call TRBJ2-1; 9 bases line up with TRBD2. Germline lookup yields CDR1 SQVTM and CDR2 ANQGSEA. V trimming: 3 bases; J trimming: 4 bases; junction bases outside the gene matches: 7. The CDR3 consists of 15 residues. The CDR3 sequence is CSVEFVAGDYNEQFF. The CDR3 nucleotides are TGCAGCGTTGAGTTTGTAGCGGGGGATTACAATGAGCAGTTCTTC.

This clonotype was detected only a few times. This chain joins TRBV5-6 and TRBJ1-1; 9 positions agree with TRBD1. The germline CDR1 and CDR2 sequences are SGHDT and YYEEEE. The junction had 3 bases not matched to a gene; V was cut back by 4 bases and J by 8 bases. The CDR3 is 12 amino acids. CDR3 in amino acids: CASSQTGGEAFF. The CDR3 nucleotides are TGTGCCAGCAGCCAGACAGGGGGAGAAGCTTTCTTT.

The table lists this clonotype with a few counts. The V and J genes are TRBV3-1 and TRBJ2-5, with D perhaps matching TRBD1 or TRBD2 (5 bases each). CDR1 and CDR2 from the germline V gene are LGHDT and YNNKEL (reference sequence). The CDR3 has 15 residues. With 2 bases removed from V and 5 bases from J, the gap between germline ends came to 15 bases. The CDR3 DNA is TGTGCCAGCAGCCAAACCGGGGCGGAGAGGGAGACCCAGTACTTC. Translation gives CASSQTGAERETQYF.

The V gene is TRBV4-2, the J gene TRBJ1-2; 10 bases match TRBD1. There are 13 residues in the CDR3. From germline, CDR1 is LGHNA and CDR2 YNFKEQ. V gave up 4 bases and J gave up 9 bases; unmatched junction bases: 5. The CDR3 coding sequence is TGTGCCAGCAGCCCGGGGACAGGGGATCGCTACACCTTC. It is translated as CASSPGTGDRYTF.

The gene calls are TRBV27 and TRBJ2-5, with D maybe TRBD2 (5 bases). The CDR3 totals 13 residues. V lost 5 bases, J lost 7 bases, and 14 bases lay in between. Germline CDR1 reads MNHEY; CDR2 reads SMNVEV (reference sequence). The CDR3 DNA is TGTGCCAGCAGTCGAGGGAGTGGAGGGACCCAGTACTTC. Amino acids: CASSRGSGGTQYF.

This chain joins TRBV4-3 and TRBJ2-2; D not resolved. The V end lost 2 bases, the J end lost 6 bases, and 7 bases lay between the germline ends. From germline, CDR1 is LGHNA and CDR2 YSLEER. The length of the CDR3 is 13 residues. CDR3 residues: CASSQREAGELFF. In DNA form, the CDR3 reads TGCGCCAGCAGCCAAAGAGAGGCCGGGGAGCTGTTTTTT.

V usage is TRBV10-3 and J usage is TRBJ2-1, with TRBD2 identical over 10 bases. The germline V gene has CDR1 ENHRY and CDR2 SYGVKD. The length of the CDR3 is 15 residues. Losses at the gene ends were 4 bases for V and 5 bases for J; bases not matched to a gene: 5. CDR3 loop: CAISAEGTSDNEQFF. CDR3 DNA: TGTGCCATCAGTGCTGAGGGGACTAGCGACAATGAGCAGTTCTTC.

The V and J genes are TRBV5-1 and TRBJ2-1; no clear D gene. V lost 2 bases to trimming and J lost 7 bases, with 13 bases between them. Germline V gene data show CDR1 as SGHRS and CDR2 as YFSETQ. This CDR3 contains 14 residues. The CDR3 protein is CASSLSNNLNEQFF. DNA for the CDR3: TGCGCCAGCAGCTTATCGAATAACCTAAATGAGCAGTTCTTC.

The chain couples TRBV6-1 to TRBJ2-7, with 7 bases identical to TRBD2. CDR1 is MNHNS, CDR2 SASEGT, per germline. Trimming at V came to 7 bases and at J to 2 bases, leaving 8 bases not matched to a gene. CDR3 size: 14 residues. The CDR3 DNA reads TGTGCCAGCACCCCAAGACTAGCTCCCTACGAGCAGTACTTC. Encoded protein: CASTPRLAPYEQYF.

There are many counts of this clonotype. The chain uses TRBV20-1 and TRBJ1-5; the D is unclear. This CDR3 has 15 amino acids. V lost 2 bases to trimming and J lost 7 bases, with 18 bases between them. Germline assignment: CDR1 DFQATT and CDR2 SNEGSKA (reference sequence). CDR3 protein: CSARRAGQVGQPQHF. DNA of the CDR3: TGCAGTGCTAGAAGGGCGGGCCAGGTGGGACAGCCCCAGCATTTT.

The chain has TRBV12-3 or TRBV12-4 and TRBJ1-2; TRBD1 agrees at 11 bases. Trimming at V came to 5 bases and at J to 8 bases, leaving 1 base not matched to a gene. This CDR3 spans 12 amino acids. CDR3 in amino acids: CASSGTGGGYTF. As DNA, the CDR3 is TGTGCCAGCAGTGGGACAGGGGGAGGCTACACCTTC.

This clonotype was observed a handful of times. The V call is TRBV7-6, the J call TRBJ2-1; 9 bases are a match to TRBD2. The CDR3 totals 15 residues. CDR1 is SGHVS, CDR2 FNYEAQ, per germline. Trimming at V came to 5 bases and at J to 5 bases, leaving 7 bases not matched to a gene. CDR3 DNA sequence: TGTGCCAGCAGCGATACCCTAGCGGGGCACAATGAGCAGTTCTTC. Its translation: CASSDTLAGHNEQFF.

This clonotype has ten or more counts. For the CDR3, the DNA is TGCGCCAGCAGCTTACCCGACAGCGGACCCCTTCGGGAGACCCAGTACTTC. This sequence encodes CASSLPDSGPLRETQYF. The chain joins TRBV5-1 to TRBJ2-5, with D perhaps assigned TRBD1 or TRBD2 (5 bases each). Looked up from germline, CDR1 is SGHRS and CDR2 is YFSETQ. The V and J ends lost 2 bases and 5 bases respectively, with 22 bases between them. The CDR3 has 17 amino acids.